This T cell receptor beta chain is drawn from a study of blood T cell repertoires in COVID-19. On the study more broadly: Acute and convalescent COVID-19 samples came from the United States, Italy and Spain. Sample material is recorded as cDNA or gDNA derived from T cells, B-cell-depleted T cells, or PBMCs.

Original methodology: Estimation of nucleated cell counts relied on the amplification of reference gene primers. Assay: immunoSEQ multiplex PCR; the TCRdb copy retains only in-frame clones and omits some. The V and J calls and clone size are taken from that table; D and trimming were inferred from the DNA. The data hold roughly 97,000 clones, with over 75% observed a single time. Sequenced sample: peripheral blood. This TCR derives from a human donor in a cohort sampled during active COVID-19.

DNA for the CDR3: TGTGCCAGCAGCTTGTTCCTAGCGGGGGGGATAGGCTACAATGAGCAGTTCTTC. Encoded protein: CASSLFLAGGIGYNEQFF. The chain combines TRBV5-4 with TRBJ2-1, with 12 bases identical to TRBD2. The CDR3 runs 18 residues. Losses at the gene ends were 1 base for V and 3 bases for J; bases not matched to a gene: 8. Germline values: CDR1 SGHNT, CDR2 YYREEE (reference sequence).